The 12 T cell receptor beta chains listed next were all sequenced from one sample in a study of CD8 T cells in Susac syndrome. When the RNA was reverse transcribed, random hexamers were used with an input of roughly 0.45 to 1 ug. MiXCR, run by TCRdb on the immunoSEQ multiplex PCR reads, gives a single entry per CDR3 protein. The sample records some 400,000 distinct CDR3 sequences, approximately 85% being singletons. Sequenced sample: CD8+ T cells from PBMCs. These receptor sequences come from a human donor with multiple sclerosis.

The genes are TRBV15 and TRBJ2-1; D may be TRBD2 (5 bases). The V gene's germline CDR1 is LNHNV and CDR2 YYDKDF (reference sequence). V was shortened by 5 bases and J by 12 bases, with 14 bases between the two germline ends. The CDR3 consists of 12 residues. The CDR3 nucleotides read TGTGCCACCAGCGAATCTCTAGCTGGGCAGTTCTTC. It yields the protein CATSESLAGQFF.

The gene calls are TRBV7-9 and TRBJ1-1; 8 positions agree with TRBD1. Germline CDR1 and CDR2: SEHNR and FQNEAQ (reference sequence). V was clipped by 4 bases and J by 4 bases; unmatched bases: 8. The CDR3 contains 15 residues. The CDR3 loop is CASSSNRGSFTEAFF. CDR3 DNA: TGTGCCAGCAGCTCGAACAGGGGGTCTTTCACTGAAGCTTTCTTT.

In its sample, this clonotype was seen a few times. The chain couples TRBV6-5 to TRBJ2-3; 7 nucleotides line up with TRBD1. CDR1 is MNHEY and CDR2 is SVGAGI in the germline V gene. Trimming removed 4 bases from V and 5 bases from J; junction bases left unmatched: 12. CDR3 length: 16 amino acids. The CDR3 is CASSSRQGPTLDTQYF. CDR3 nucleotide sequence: TGTGCCAGCAGTTCTCGACAGGGACCAACCTTAGATACGCAGTATTTT.

The DNA for the CDR3 is TGTGCCAGCAGTAGGGACACTTCAGATACGCAGTATTTT. As protein: CASSRDTSDTQYF. This chain links TRBV27 with TRBJ2-3; D perhaps matches TRBD1 (6 bases). Germline assignment: CDR1 MNHEY and CDR2 SMNVEV (reference sequence). The V and J ends lost 5 bases and 4 bases respectively, with 10 bases between them. The CDR3 contains 13 residues.

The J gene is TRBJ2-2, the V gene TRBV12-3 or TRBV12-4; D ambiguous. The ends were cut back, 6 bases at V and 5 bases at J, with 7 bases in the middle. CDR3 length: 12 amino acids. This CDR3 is CASSTLTGELFF. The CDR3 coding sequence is TGTGCCAGCAGCACACTAACCGGGGAGCTGTTTTTT.

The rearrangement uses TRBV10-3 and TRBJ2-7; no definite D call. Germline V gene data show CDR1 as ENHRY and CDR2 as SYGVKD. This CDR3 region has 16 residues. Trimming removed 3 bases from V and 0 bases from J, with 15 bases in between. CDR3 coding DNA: TGTGCCATCAGTGATCCCGCGGAATTGAGCTCCTACGAGCAGTACTTC. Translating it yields CAISDPAELSSYEQYF.

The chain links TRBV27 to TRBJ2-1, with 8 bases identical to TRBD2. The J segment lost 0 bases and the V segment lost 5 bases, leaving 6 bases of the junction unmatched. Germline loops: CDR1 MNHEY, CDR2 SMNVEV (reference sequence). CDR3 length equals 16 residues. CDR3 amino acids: CASSTPLAGSYNEQFF. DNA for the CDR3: TGTGCCAGCAGTACACCGCTAGCGGGCTCCTACAATGAGCAGTTCTTC.

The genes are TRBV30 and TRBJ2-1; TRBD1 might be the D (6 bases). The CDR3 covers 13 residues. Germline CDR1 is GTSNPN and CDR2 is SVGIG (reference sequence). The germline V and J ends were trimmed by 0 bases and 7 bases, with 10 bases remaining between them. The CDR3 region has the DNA TGTGCCTGGAGTGTAGGGCAGGGGAATGAGCAGTTCTTC. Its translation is CAWSVGQGNEQFF.

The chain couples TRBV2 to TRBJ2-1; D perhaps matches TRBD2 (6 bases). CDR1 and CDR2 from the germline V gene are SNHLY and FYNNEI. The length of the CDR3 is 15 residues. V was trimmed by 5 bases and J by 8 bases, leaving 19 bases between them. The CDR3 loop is CASSYITTRQDEQFF. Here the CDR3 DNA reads TGTGCCAGCAGTTATATTACGACTAGGCAGGATGAGCAGTTCTTC.

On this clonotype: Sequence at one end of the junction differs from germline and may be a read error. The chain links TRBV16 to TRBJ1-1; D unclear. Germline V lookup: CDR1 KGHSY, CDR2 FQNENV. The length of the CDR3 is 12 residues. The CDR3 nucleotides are TGTGCCAGCAGCCAACAGAACAGTGAAGCTTTCTTT. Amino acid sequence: CASSQQNSEAFF.

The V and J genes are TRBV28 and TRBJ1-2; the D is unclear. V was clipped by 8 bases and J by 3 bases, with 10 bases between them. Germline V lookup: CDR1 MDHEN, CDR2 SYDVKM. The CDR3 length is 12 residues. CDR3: CASLYGDYGYTF. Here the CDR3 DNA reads TGTGCCAGCCTCTATGGGGACTATGGCTACACCTTC.

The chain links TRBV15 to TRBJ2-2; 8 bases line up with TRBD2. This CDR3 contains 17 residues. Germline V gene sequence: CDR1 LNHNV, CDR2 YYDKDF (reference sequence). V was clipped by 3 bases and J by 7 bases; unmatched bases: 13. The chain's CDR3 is CATSSTSGTRNFGELFF. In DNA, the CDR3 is TGTGCCACCAGCAGCACATCCGGGACTAGAAATTTCGGGGAGCTGTTTTTT.